The 25 T cell receptor beta chains presented below share a single source sample, sequenced in a study of CD8 T cells in ankylosing spondylitis. TCRdb redid the calling of the 5' RACE reads with MiXCR, one entry per CDR3 protein. The sample yields about 36,000 distinct CDR3 sequences, roughly 12% seen once. The sequenced sample consisted of synovial fluid, either unsorted or a sorted T cell fraction (not recorded which). All receptors come from a male donor with ankylosing spondylitis.

The sample holds a few counts of this clonotype. The chain carries TRBV11-1 and TRBJ2-1; 8 nucleotides align to TRBD2. The CDR3 is 15 residues long. The germline V gene encodes CDR1 SGHAT and CDR2 FQDESV (reference sequence). J lost 9 bases, V lost 5 bases, and 12 bases had no gene match. The CDR3 nucleotides read TGTGCCAGCAGCGCGCAAGGGCGGGGGGAGGCTGAGCAGTTCTTC. This gives the protein CASSAQGRGEAEQFF.

This clonotype was found a few times. The chain links TRBV28 to TRBJ2-3; D is unresolved. Germline V gene data show CDR1 as MDHEN and CDR2 as SYDVKM. Trimming left V 3 bases short and J 4 bases short, with 11 bases between. The CDR3 has 14 residues. The CDR3 loop reads CASSFVFSADTQYF. DNA of the CDR3: TGTGCCAGCAGTTTTGTTTTCTCCGCAGATACGCAGTATTTT.

This clonotype was counted a few times. The gene calls are TRBV6-1 and TRBJ1-4, with D uncertain. CDR1 MNHNS and CDR2 SASEGT come from the germline V gene. V lost 5 bases, J lost 8 bases, and 15 bases lay in between. The CDR3 covers 14 residues. CDR3 protein: CASSRTVSGEKLFF. In DNA form, the CDR3 reads TGTGCCAGCAGTAGGACGGTCAGTGGGGAAAAACTGTTTTTT.

This clonotype was picked up a small number of times. The genes are TRBV5-1 and TRBJ1-5, with D possibly matching TRBD1 (6 bases). Between the trimmed V and J ends, which lost 2 bases and 3 bases, there was a span of 9 bases. This CDR3 contains 14 residues. Germline CDR1 reads SGHRS; CDR2 reads YFSETQ. The CDR3 is CASSLGQTNQPQHF. CDR3 nucleotides: TGCGCCAGCAGCTTAGGACAGACCAATCAGCCCCAGCATTTT.

This clonotype was counted only a few times. The chain employs TRBV4-3 and TRBJ1-6; D not certain. Germline V CDR1 and CDR2: LGHNA, YSLEER. The CDR3 contains 13 residues. Trimming pared 2 bases from V and 7 bases from J, leaving 6 bases between. CDR3 coding DNA: TGCGCCAGCAGCCAAATGAAAAATTCACCCCTCCACTTT. Translated: CASSQMKNSPLHF.

This clonotype was counted at least ten times. The rearrangement links TRBV4-2 to TRBJ2-1; 9 bases line up with TRBD2. CDR3 length: 16 amino acids. Germline loops: CDR1 LGHNA, CDR2 YNFKEQ. The junction had 8 bases not matched to a gene; V was cut back by 0 bases and J by 8 bases. The CDR3 DNA follows: TGTGCCAGCAGCCAAGATCAGGCGGGAGGGCCCCATGAGCAGTTCTTC. Translating it yields CASSQDQAGGPHEQFF.

This clonotype has a count of ten or more. CDR3 nucleotide sequence: TGCGCCAGCAGCCAGCTGAGGGGTTCACCCCTCCACTTT. It yields the protein CASSQLRGSPLHF. The chain has TRBV4-3 and TRBJ1-6; D might be TRBD1 (5 bases). Trimming left V 3 bases short and J 9 bases short, with 9 bases between. CDR1 LGHNA and CDR2 YSLEER come from the germline V gene. The CDR3 spans 13 residues.

This clonotype was seen a handful of times. The chain carries TRBV24-1 and TRBJ2-1; TRBD2 is a possible D gene (5 bases). This CDR3 is built from 14 residues. The ends were cut back, 0 bases at V and 4 bases at J, with 6 bases in the middle. The germline gives CDR1 KGHDR, CDR2 SFDVKD. DNA for the CDR3: TGTGCCACCAGTGATTTGGAGGGTTACAATGAGCAGTTCTTC. The encoded protein is CATSDLEGYNEQFF.

This clonotype turned up a few times. The rearrangement links TRBV4-2 to TRBJ1-1, with D possibly matching TRBD1 (5 bases). Germline loops: CDR1 LGHNA, CDR2 YNFKEQ. V lost 4 bases, J lost 7 bases, and 16 bases lay in between. The CDR3 is 14 residues long. DNA for the CDR3: TGTGCCAGCAGCCCACCCCGGGACGGCCATGAAGCTTTCTTT. Amino acid sequence: CASSPPRDGHEAFF.

The CDR3 DNA follows: TGCAGTGCTAGGGTCTCAGACTACGAGCAGTACTTC. This translates into CSARVSDYEQYF. The chain joins TRBV20-1 to TRBJ2-7; D unclear. The CDR3 loop spans 12 amino acids. Germline V CDR1 and CDR2: DFQATT, SNEGSKA (reference sequence). V gave up 3 bases and J gave up 3 bases, with 9 bases separating them.

The V and J genes are TRBV30 and TRBJ1-4; D perhaps matches TRBD1 (5 bases). V lost 5 bases, J lost 1 base, and 11 bases lay in between. There are 14 residues in the CDR3. From germline, CDR1 is GTSNPN and CDR2 SVGIG (reference sequence). The CDR3 bases are TGTGCCTGGGGTCAGGGAATAACTAATGAAAAACTGTTTTTT. Protein sequence: CAWGQGITNEKLFF.

This clonotype has a handful of counts. This chain connects TRBV10-1 to TRBJ2-3; perhaps TRBD2 as D (5 bases). Deletions cut 2 bases from V and 4 bases from J, with 16 bases between. The germline V gene has CDR1 WNHNN and CDR2 SYGVQD (reference sequence). This CDR3 contains 16 residues. This CDR3 is CASSEAGVGVADTQYF. CDR3 nucleotides: TGCGCCAGCAGTGAGGCGGGCGTTGGTGTCGCAGATACGCAGTATTTT.

The chain's CDR3 is CASSLAVRGSTDTQYF. Here the CDR3 DNA reads TGCGCCAGCAGCTTGGCCGTCAGGGGAAGCACAGATACGCAGTATTTT. J is TRBJ2-3 and V is TRBV5-1; D might be TRBD1 (6 bases). Trimming removed 0 bases from V and 0 bases from J, with 11 bases in between. Germline CDR1 is SGHRS and CDR2 is YFSETQ. The CDR3 extends over 16 amino acids.

The J gene is TRBJ2-1, the V gene TRBV7-8; no clear D. CDR1 and CDR2 (germline): SGHVS, FQNEAQ. V was shortened by 4 bases and J by 4 bases, with 11 bases between the two germline ends. The CDR3 is 14 amino acids. CDR3 sequence reads: CASSSARMYNEQFF. The CDR3 region has the DNA TGTGCCAGCAGCTCAGCCCGGATGTACAATGAGCAGTTCTTC.

This clonotype rates as medium-sized. The J gene is TRBJ1-2, the V gene TRBV20-1; 7 bases fit TRBD1. With V trimmed by 6 bases and J by 4 bases, 8 bases remained unmatched. This CDR3 has 13 residues. Germline-derived CDR1 and CDR2 are DFQATT and SNEGSKA (reference sequence). The CDR3 DNA is TGCAGTGCCAGGCAGGGGGAGACCTATGGCTACACCTTC. It encodes CSARQGETYGYTF.

This clonotype has ten or more counts. This chain uses TRBV7-8 with TRBJ2-3; 8 positions match TRBD2. The junction had 2 bases not matched to a gene; V was cut back by 1 base and J by 2 bases. Germline-derived CDR1 and CDR2 are SGHVS and FQNEAQ. This CDR3 has 15 residues. The CDR3 loop reads CASSLGAGDTDTQYF. DNA for the CDR3: TGTGCCAGCAGCTTAGGAGCGGGAGACACAGATACGCAGTATTTT.

V and J are TRBV28 and TRBJ1-2, with D hard to call. V gave up 5 bases and J gave up 8 bases, with 12 bases separating them. CDR1 and CDR2 (germline): MDHEN, SYDVKM. The CDR3 runs 12 residues. Written as DNA, the CDR3 is TGTGCCAGCAGTCTCCCGGTGAGGGGCTACACCTTC. It codes for CASSLPVRGYTF.

This rearrangement joins TRBV7-2 to TRBJ1-2, with TRBD1 as a possible D gene (5 bases). Trimming shortened V by 3 bases and J by 3 bases, and 8 bases separated the two germline ends. The CDR3 is made up of 13 amino acids. Germline V lookup: CDR1 SGHTA, CDR2 FQGNSA. The CDR3 region has the DNA TGTGCCAGCAGCTTTGGGGGATACTATGGCTACACCTTC. It encodes CASSFGGYYGYTF.

The table lists this clonotype with many counts. The chain has TRBV25-1 and TRBJ1-1; 9 bases are shared with TRBD1. V trimming: 6 bases; J trimming: 1 base; junction bases outside the gene matches: 3. The CDR3 loop spans 14 amino acids. Germline V gene sequence: CDR1 MGHDK, CDR2 SYGVNS. The CDR3 spells CASSPGQGNTEAFF. CDR3 sequence (DNA): TGTGCCAGCAGCCCGGGACAGGGGAACACTGAAGCTTTCTTT.

This clonotype was counted only a few times. This chain links TRBV25-1 with TRBJ1-2; no reliable D call. Germline assignment: CDR1 MGHDK and CDR2 SYGVNS. Trimming removed 1 base from V and 3 bases from J, with 12 bases in between. The CDR3 totals 15 residues. CDR3 loop: CASSEWEDFYYGYTF. The CDR3 nucleotides read TGTGCCAGCAGTGAATGGGAGGACTTCTACTATGGCTACACCTTC.

This clonotype was detected a few times. This chain connects TRBV6-4 to TRBJ2-1, with a tentative D call TRBD2 (5 bases). CDR1 and CDR2 (germline): MRHNA, SNTAGT. This CDR3 spans 15 amino acids. With 5 bases removed from V and 6 bases from J, the gap between germline ends came to 17 bases. The CDR3 region has the DNA TGTGCCAGCAGTCACCGGCCGGACTCTGGCAATGAGCAGTTCTTC. Protein product: CASSHRPDSGNEQFF.

The genes are TRBV11-2 and TRBJ2-3, with TRBD1 matching 8 bases. J lost 2 bases, V lost 2 bases, and 9 bases had no gene match. Germline V gene lookup returns CDR1 SGHAT and CDR2 FQNNGV. The CDR3 is 17 residues long. CDR3 nucleotides: TGTGCCAGCAGCTTATTATTTCAGGGGGCAGACACAGATACGCAGTATTTT. Translating gives CASSLLFQGADTDTQYF.

V gene TRBV25-1 combines with J gene TRBJ1-1; tentatively, D is TRBD1 (5 bases). V lost 1 base and J 5 bases, leaving 14 bases between the germline ends. The CDR3 has 15 residues. From germline, CDR1 is MGHDK and CDR2 SYGVNS. CDR3: CASSESSGAGTEAFF. CDR3 in DNA: TGTGCCAGCAGTGAATCCTCGGGAGCAGGGACTGAAGCTTTCTTT.

This clonotype has a handful of counts. CDR3 region: CASKQTSGGQETQYF. For the CDR3, the DNA is TGCGCCAGCAAACAGACTAGCGGGGGACAAGAGACCCAGTACTTC. The chain links TRBV5-1 to TRBJ2-5; 12 bases map to TRBD2. Looked up from germline, CDR1 is SGHRS and CDR2 is YFSETQ. The V segment lost 6 bases and the J segment 2 bases; nucleotides outside the gene matches: 5. The length of the CDR3 is 15 residues.

This clonotype appeared a few times. V usage is TRBV20-1 and J usage is TRBJ1-6; D is unclear. The CDR3 length is 15 residues. Germline assignment: CDR1 DFQATT and CDR2 SNEGSKA (reference sequence). V shed 6 bases and J shed 0 bases, with 12 bases lying between them. CDR3 sequence reads: CSAMDGSSYNSPLHF. The CDR3 nucleotides read TGCAGTGCCATGGACGGGAGCTCCTATAATTCACCCCTCCACTTT.